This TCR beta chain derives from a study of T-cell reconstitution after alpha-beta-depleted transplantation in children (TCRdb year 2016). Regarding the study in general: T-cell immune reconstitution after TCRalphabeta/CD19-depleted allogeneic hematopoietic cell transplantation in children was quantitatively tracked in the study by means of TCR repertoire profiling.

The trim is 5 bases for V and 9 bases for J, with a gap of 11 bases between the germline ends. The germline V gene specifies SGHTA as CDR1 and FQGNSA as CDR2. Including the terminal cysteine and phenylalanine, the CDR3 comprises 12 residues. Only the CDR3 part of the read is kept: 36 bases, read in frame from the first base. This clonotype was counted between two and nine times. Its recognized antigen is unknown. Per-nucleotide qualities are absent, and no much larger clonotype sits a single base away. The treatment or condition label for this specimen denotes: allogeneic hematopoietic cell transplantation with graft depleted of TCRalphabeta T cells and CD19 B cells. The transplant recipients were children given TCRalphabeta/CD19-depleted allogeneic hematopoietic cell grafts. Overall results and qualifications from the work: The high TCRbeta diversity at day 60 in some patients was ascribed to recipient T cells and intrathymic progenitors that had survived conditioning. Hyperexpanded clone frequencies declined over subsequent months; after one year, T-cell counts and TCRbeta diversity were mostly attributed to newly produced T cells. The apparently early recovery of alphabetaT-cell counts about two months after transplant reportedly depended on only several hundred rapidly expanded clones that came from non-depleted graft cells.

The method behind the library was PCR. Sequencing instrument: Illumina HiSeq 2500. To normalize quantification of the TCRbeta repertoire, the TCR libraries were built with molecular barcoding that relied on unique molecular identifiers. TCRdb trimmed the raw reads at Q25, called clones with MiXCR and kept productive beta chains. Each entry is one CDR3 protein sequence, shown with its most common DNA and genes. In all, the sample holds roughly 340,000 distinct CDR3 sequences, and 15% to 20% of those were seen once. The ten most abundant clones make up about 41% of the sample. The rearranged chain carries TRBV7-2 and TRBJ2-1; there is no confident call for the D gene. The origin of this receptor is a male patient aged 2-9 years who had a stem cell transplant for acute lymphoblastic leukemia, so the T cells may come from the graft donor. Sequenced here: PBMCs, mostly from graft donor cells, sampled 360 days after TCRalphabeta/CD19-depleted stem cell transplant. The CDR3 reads CASSMVIGEQFF. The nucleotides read TGTGCCAGCAGCATGGTGATAGGTGAGCAGTTCTTC.